This T cell receptor beta chain was recovered during a study of blood T cell repertoires in COVID-19. The wider study: The United States, Italy and Spain were the sources of the acute and convalescent COVID-19 samples. T cells, B-cell-depleted T cells, or PBMCs provided the cDNA or gDNA that served as material.

Study processing details: By means of reference gene primer amplification, nucleated cell counts were estimated. Libraries were prepared by immunoSEQ multiplex PCR; TCRdb keeps only in-frame clonotypes and omits some of them. Clone size and V and J calls were adopted from that table, with D and trimming inferred from the DNA. The repertoire consists of 200,000 to 300,000 clones, with approximately 82% occurring once and the leading ten covering roughly 3.3%. The CDR3 consists of 16 residues. V was pared by 3 bases and J by 5 bases, with 10 bases of the junction left unmatched. Germline V CDR1 and CDR2: SGHRS, YFSETQ.

The sequence was collected from a young woman with acute or convalescent COVID-19. The sample consisted of peripheral blood. V is TRBV5-1 and J is TRBJ2-5; 10 bases fit TRBD2. CDR3 nucleotide sequence: TGCGCCAGCAGCTCCGCCGTAGCGGGAGGACGGGAGACCCAGTACTTC. Its protein product is CASSSAVAGGRETQYF.